This T cell receptor beta chain was sequenced during a study of ipilimumab plus nivolumab after autologous stem cell transplantation. At the level of the study: DLBCL patients had primary refractory or relapsed disease.

Ipilimumab, 1 mg/kg, started 14 to 28 days after autologous transplant. Produced via immunoSEQ multiplex PCR; TCRdb's table is partial and in-frame only. The sample comprises approximately 20,000 clones, roughly 74% of which are singletons, and 23% rests with the top ten. The CDR3 consists of 13 residues. V was pared by 0 bases and J by 2 bases, with 5 bases between. Germline CDR1 and CDR2: SGDLS and YYNGEE. The chain employs TRBV9 and TRBJ1-2; D remains unclear. The source material was PBMCs, sampled in a trial of ipilimumab plus nivolumab as post-transplant consolidation. The sequence came from a male donor with diffuse large B-cell lymphoma. CDR3 in DNA: TGTGCCAGCAGCGTAGGATTGAACTATGGCTACACCTTC. Protein product: CASSVGLNYGYTF.